This T cell receptor (beta chain) derives from a study of blood T cells in healthy people across ages. Germline V gene data show CDR1 as MNHEY and CDR2 as SVGEGT. The CDR3 covers 16 residues. Trimming at V came to 5 bases and at J to 7 bases, leaving 8 bases not matched to a gene. A second roughly 6 to 11 cycle PCR used barcoded and J-beta primers. One entry per CDR3 protein results from TCRdb running MiXCR on the 5' RACE reads. Counted here are approximately 800,000 distinct CDR3 sequences, under 40% occurring once; the ten biggest clones make up over 10%. Sample: blood. This clonotype was sampled from a man younger than 35 in good health. The chain combines TRBV6-2 or TRBV6-3 with TRBJ2-2, with 12 bases fitting TRBD1. CDR3 amino acids: CASSPGTGGANGELFF. CDR3 nucleotides: TGTGCCAGCAGTCCTGGGACAGGGGGCGCAAACGGGGAGCTGTTTTTT.